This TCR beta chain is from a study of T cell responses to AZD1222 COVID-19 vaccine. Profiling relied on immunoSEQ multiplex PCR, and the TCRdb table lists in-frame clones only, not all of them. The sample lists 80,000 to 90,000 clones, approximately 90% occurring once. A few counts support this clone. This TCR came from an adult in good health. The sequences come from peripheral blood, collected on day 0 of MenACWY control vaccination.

The CDR3 loop is CSVALNEQFF. The CDR3 DNA reads as TGCAGCGTTGCGCTAAATGAGCAGTTCTTC. The V call is TRBV29-1, the J call TRBJ2-1; D unresolved. This CDR3 has 10 residues. Germline CDR1 is SQVTM and CDR2 is ANQGSEA. Trimming stripped 4 bases from V and 7 bases from J, with 5 bases between.